This T cell receptor (beta chain) was captured in a study of neurological immune-mediated disorders. Synthesis of cDNA was accomplished via 5'RACE employing 10-nucleotide random UMIs. TCRdb reanalysed the 5' RACE reads using MiXCR and keeps one entry per CDR3 protein. The table shows about 25,000 distinct CDR3 sequences, with more than 2.5% occurring only once. At least ten counts were recorded for this clonotype. Stored at -80 C, 2 million PBMCs were the source of the unsorted libraries. The CDR3 consists of 17 residues. V was clipped by 1 base and J by 1 base, with 16 bases between them. Germline V gene lookup returns CDR1 MGHRA and CDR2 YSYEKL.

This sequence was found in a woman in her 30s with multiple sclerosis. The sample taken for sequencing was PBMCs. The chain uses TRBV4-1 and TRBJ1-2, with D tentatively TRBD1 (6 bases). The CDR3 nucleotides read TGCGCCAGCAGCCAAGCTCAGGGGACAACGGTTAACTATGGCTACACCTTC. This codes for CASSQAQGTTVNYGYTF.